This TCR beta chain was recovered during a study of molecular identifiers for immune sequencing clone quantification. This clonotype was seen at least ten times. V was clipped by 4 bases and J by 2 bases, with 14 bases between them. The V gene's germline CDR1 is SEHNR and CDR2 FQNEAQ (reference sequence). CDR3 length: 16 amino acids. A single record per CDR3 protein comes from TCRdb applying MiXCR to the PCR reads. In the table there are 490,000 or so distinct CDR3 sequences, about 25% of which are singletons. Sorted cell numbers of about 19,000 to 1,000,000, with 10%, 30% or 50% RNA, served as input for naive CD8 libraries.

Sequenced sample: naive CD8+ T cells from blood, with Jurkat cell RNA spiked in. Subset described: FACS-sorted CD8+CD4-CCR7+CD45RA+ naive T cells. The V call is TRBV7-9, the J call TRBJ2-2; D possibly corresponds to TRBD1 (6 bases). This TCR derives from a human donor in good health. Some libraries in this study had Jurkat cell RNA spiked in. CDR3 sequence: CASSSRGNLNTGELFF. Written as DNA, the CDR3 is TGTGCCAGCAGCTCAAGGGGGAACCTAAACACCGGGGAGCTGTTTTTT.